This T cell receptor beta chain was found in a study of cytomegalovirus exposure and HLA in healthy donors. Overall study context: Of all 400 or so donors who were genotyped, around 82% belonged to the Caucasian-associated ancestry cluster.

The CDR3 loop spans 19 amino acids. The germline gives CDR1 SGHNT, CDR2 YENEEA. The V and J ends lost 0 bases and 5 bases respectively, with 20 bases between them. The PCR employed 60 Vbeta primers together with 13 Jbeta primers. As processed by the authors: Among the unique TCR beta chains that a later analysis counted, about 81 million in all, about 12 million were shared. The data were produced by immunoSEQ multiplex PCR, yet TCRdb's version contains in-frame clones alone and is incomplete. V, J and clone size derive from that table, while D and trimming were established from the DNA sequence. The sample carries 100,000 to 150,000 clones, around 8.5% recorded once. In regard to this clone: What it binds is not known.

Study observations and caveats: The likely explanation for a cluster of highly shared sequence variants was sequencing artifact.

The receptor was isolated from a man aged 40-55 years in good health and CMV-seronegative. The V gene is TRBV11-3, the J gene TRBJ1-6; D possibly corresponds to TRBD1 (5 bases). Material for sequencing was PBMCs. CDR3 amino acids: CASSLDWGGPPGDNSPLHF. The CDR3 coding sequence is TGTGCCAGCAGCTTAGATTGGGGGGGTCCTCCGGGAGATAATTCACCCCTCCACTTT.